A single sample gave rise to the 14 T cell receptor beta chains below, sequenced in a study of Graves' ophthalmopathy and Graves' hyperthyroidism. Using RNA transcripts, the TCR beta CDR3 regions were amplified. The authors performed first-round RT-PCR with HTBI primers and then a second-round multiplex PCR. TCRdb fed the multiplex PCR reads into MiXCR, producing one record per CDR3 protein. The table lists 660,000 or so distinct CDR3 sequences, under 50% of them singletons, with 3% to 4% in the top ten. Sequenced material: peripheral blood. These receptors were obtained from an adult man with Graves' ophthalmopathy.

This clonotype was seen repeatedly, ten times or more. The gene calls are TRBV10-3 and TRBJ1-6, with D possibly being TRBD1 (6 bases). V lost 7 bases to trimming and J lost 7 bases, with 17 bases between them. Per the germline V gene, CDR1 is ENHRY and CDR2 is SYGVKD. CDR3 length: 15 amino acids. CDR3 bases: TGTGCCATCACCGCCGAGGACAGCAACAATTCACCCCTCCACTTT. As protein: CAITAEDSNNSPLHF.

On this clonotype: This may come from a read error, since a much larger clone is one base off. The V and J genes are TRBV5-1 and TRBJ2-5; tentatively, D is TRBD1 (5 bases). There are 12 residues in the CDR3. Germline values: CDR1 SGHRS, CDR2 YFSETQ. The CDR3 loop reads CAGSDSQETQYF. CDR3 nucleotides: TGCGCCGGCAGTGACAGCCAAGAGACCCAGTACTTC.

The rearrangement uses TRBV29-1 and TRBJ1-1; D possibly corresponds to TRBD1 (5 bases). The CDR3 consists of 12 residues. CDR1 is SQVTM and CDR2 is ANQGSEA in the germline V gene. V lost 3 bases to trimming and J lost 3 bases, with 8 bases between them. The chain's CDR3 is CSVEYRYTEAFF. The CDR3, as DNA: TGCAGCGTTGAGTACAGGTACACTGAAGCTTTCTTT.

This clonotype has a single count. The chain has TRBV10-3 and TRBJ2-7; TRBD1 aligns across 7 bases. V lost 8 bases, J lost 6 bases, and 10 bases stayed unmatched. CDR3 length: 13 amino acids. Germline lookup yields CDR1 ENHRY and CDR2 SYGVKD. The CDR3 nucleotides are TGTGCCATCGGCCGACAGGGAACGGGCGAGCAGTACTTC. Translating gives CAIGRQGTGEQYF.

The V gene is TRBV6-5, the J gene TRBJ2-2, with 8 bases lining up with TRBD1. The CDR3 extends over 15 amino acids. Germline trimming cut 5 bases from V and 3 bases from J; bases unmatched to any gene: 5. Germline CDR1 MNHEY, CDR2 SVGAGI. CDR3 protein: CASSLRGLDTGELFF. The CDR3 coding sequence is TGTGCCAGCAGTCTCAGGGGGCTCGACACCGGGGAGCTGTTTTTT.

The chain combines TRBV5-4 with TRBJ2-7; tentative D call: TRBD1 (6 bases). V was cut by 0 bases and J by 0 bases, with 19 bases left in between. The CDR3 has 18 amino acids. Germline V gene data show CDR1 as SGHNT and CDR2 as YYREEE (reference sequence). The CDR3 here is CASSLVRGSFLVSYEQYF. As DNA, the CDR3 is TGTGCCAGCAGCTTGGTCAGGGGCTCCTTCCTCGTCTCCTACGAGCAGTACTTC.

The rearrangement uses TRBV4-3 and TRBJ2-2, with D tentatively TRBD2 (6 bases). Trimming took off 4 bases at V and 6 bases at J, with 9 bases between the two ends. Per germline, CDR1 LGHNA and CDR2 YSLEER. The CDR3 is 13 amino acids. The CDR3: CASSPGGSGELFF. Here the CDR3 DNA reads TGCGCCAGCAGCCCAGGAGGGTCCGGGGAGCTGTTTTTT.

This clonotype has ten or more counts. V and J are TRBV7-2 and TRBJ2-7, with 8 bases matching TRBD2. Per germline, CDR1 SGHTA and CDR2 FQGNSA. With 1 base clipped from V and 3 bases from J, the junction kept 5 bases outside the gene matches. The CDR3 length is 15 residues. The CDR3 spells CASSLDGRAIYEQYF. CDR3 sequence (DNA): TGTGCCAGCAGCTTAGACGGGAGGGCTATCTACGAGCAGTACTTC.

This clonotype was detected only a few times. This rearrangement joins TRBV7-9 to TRBJ2-5; 7 bases are a match to TRBD2. This CDR3 region has 15 residues. V lost 6 bases, J lost 0 bases, and 7 bases stayed unmatched. Germline V gene sequence: CDR1 SEHNR, CDR2 FQNEAQ (reference sequence). CDR3 amino acids: CASSEAGPNQETQYF. CDR3 bases: TGTGCCAGCAGTGAAGCGGGACCAAACCAAGAGACCCAGTACTTC.

This clonotype was observed many times. CDR3 sequence (DNA): TGTGCCAGCAGCTCTCCGGGCCGGGACAGCTCAAACTATGGCTACACCTTC. Its protein is CASSSPGRDSSNYGYTF. This chain joins TRBV13 and TRBJ1-2; 7 bases match TRBD1. The CDR3 runs to 17 residues. The germline V gene encodes CDR1 PRHDT and CDR2 FYEKMQ (reference sequence). The V gene end was trimmed by 4 bases and the J gene end by 2 bases; junction bases not matched to a gene: 13.

With regard to this clonotype: This may stem from a read error, because a much larger clone lies one nucleotide away. J is TRBJ1-1 and V is TRBV10-3, with unresolved D. Germline V lookup: CDR1 ENHRY, CDR2 SYGVKD. This CDR3 spans 16 amino acids. The CDR3 DNA sequence: TGTGCCAGCAGTTTCTTAGGGTATCAGGAGGGCATTGAAGCTTTCTTT. Amino acids: CASSFLGYQEGIEAFF.

The chain links TRBV29-1 to TRBJ1-2; D is perhaps TRBD1 (5 bases). V was trimmed by 7 bases and J by 1 base, leaving 19 bases between them. The CDR3 loop spans 15 amino acids. Germline-derived CDR1 and CDR2 are SQVTM and ANQGSEA. The CDR3 reads CSGGERDYLNYGYTF. Here the CDR3 DNA reads TGCAGCGGTGGAGAAAGGGACTATCTTAACTATGGCTACACCTTC.

The rearrangement joins TRBV29-1 to TRBJ2-5; tentatively, D is TRBD1 (6 bases). Trimming pared 8 bases from V and 2 bases from J, leaving 15 bases between. Germline V gene data show CDR1 as SQVTM and CDR2 as ANQGSEA. The CDR3 runs to 13 residues. The DNA for the CDR3 is TGCAGCTTAGGTTCAGGGGCTCAAGAGACCCAGTACTTC. Translation: CSLGSGAQETQYF. The complete variable domain, with remaining parts taken from reference TRBV29-1 and TRBJ2-5, reads SAVISQKPSRDICQRGTSLTIQCQVDSQVTMMFWYRQQPGQSLTLIATANQGSEATYESGFVIDKFPISRPNLTFSTLTVSNMSPEDSSIYLCSLGSGAQETQYFGPGTRLLVL.

This clonotype was seen at least ten times. The chain is built from TRBV29-1 and TRBJ2-5, with D unresolved. The germline V gene has CDR1 SQVTM and CDR2 ANQGSEA. Between the trimmed V and J ends, which lost 6 bases and 4 bases, there was a span of 12 bases. This CDR3 has 12 amino acids. The CDR3 loop reads CSVRRVRETQYF. CDR3 bases: TGCAGCGTGCGACGGGTGCGAGAGACCCAGTACTTC.